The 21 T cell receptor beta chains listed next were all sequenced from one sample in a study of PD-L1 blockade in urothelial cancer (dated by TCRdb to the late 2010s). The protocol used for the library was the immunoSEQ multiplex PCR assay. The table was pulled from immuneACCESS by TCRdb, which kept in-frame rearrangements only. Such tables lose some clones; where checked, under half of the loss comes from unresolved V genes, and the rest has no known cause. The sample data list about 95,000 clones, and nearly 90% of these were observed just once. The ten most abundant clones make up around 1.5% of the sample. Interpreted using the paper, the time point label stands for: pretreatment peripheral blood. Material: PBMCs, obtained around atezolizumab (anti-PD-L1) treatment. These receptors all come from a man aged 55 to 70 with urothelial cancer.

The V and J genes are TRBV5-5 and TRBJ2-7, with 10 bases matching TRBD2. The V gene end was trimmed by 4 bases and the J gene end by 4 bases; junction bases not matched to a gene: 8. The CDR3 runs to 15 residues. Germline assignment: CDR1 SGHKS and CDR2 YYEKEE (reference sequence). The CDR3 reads CASSPRLAGPYEQYF. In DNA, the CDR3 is TGTGCCAGCAGCCCGCGACTAGCGGGCCCTTACGAGCAGTACTTC.

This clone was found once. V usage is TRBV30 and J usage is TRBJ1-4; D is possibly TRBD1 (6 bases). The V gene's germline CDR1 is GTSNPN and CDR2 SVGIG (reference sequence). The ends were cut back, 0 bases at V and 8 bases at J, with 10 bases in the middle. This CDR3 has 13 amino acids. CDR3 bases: TGTGCCTGGAGTGTACAGGGAGGGGAAAAACTGTTTTTT. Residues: CAWSVQGGEKLFF.

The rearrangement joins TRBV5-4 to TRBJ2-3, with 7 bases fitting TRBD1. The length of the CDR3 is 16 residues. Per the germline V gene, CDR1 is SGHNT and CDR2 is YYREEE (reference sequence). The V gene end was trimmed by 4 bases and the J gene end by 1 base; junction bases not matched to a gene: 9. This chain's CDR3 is CASSTEGGLGTDTQYF. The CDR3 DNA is TGTGCCAGCAGCACAGAAGGGGGCTTAGGCACAGATACGCAGTATTTT.

The CDR3 here is CASTDRGGELFF. The CDR3 DNA reads TGTGCCAGTACGGATCGGGGCGGGGAGCTGTTTTTT. This chain uses TRBV19 with TRBJ2-2; a weak D match, TRBD2 (5 bases). Germline CDR1 and CDR2: LNHDA and SQIVND (reference sequence). The CDR3 spans 12 residues. The V and J ends lost 7 bases and 7 bases respectively, with 10 bases between them.

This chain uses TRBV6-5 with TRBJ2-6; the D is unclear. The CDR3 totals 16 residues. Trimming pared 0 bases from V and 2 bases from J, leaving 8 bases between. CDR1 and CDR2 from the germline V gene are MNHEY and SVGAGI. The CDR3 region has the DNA TGTGCCAGCAGTTACTCCTTCCGGGCTGGGGCCAACGTCCTGACTTTC. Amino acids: CASSYSFRAGANVLTF.

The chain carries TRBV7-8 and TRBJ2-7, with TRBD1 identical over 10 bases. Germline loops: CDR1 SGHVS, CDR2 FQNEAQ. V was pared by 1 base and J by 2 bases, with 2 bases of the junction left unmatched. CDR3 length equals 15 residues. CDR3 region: CASSLGGTGAYEQYF. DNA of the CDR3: TGTGCCAGCAGCTTAGGTGGGACAGGGGCCTACGAGCAGTACTTC. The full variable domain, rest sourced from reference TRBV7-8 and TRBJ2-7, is GAGVSQSPRYKVAKRGQDVALRCDPISGHVSLFWYQQALGQGPEFLTYFQNEAQLDKSGLPSDRFFAERPEGSVSTLKIQRTQQEDSAVYLCASSLGGTGAYEQYFGPGTRLTVT.

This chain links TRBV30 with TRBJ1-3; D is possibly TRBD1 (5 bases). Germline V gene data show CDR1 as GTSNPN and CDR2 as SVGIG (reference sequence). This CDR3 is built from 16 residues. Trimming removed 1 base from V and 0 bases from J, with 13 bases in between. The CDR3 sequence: CAWSALDSYSGNTIYF. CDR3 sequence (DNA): TGTGCCTGGAGTGCCCTAGACAGTTACTCTGGAAACACCATATATTTT. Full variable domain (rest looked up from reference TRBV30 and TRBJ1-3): SQTIHQWPATLVQPVGSPLSLECTVEGTSNPNLYWYRQAAGRGLQLLFYSVGIGQISSEVPQNLSASRPQDRQFILSSKKLLLSDSGFYLCAWSALDSYSGNTIYFGEGSWLTVV.

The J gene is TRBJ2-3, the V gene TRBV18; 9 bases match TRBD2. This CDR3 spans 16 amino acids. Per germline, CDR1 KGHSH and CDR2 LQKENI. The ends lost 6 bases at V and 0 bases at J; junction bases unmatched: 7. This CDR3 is CASSLRGGPSTDTQYF. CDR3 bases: TGTGCCAGCTCTCTGCGGGGGGGCCCAAGCACAGATACGCAGTATTTT.

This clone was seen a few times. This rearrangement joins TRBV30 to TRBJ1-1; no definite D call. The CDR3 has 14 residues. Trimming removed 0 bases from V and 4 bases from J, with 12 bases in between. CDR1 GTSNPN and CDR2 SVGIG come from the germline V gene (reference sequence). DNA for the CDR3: TGTGCCTGGAGTGTAGAGGTTGTCGGCACTGAAGCTTTCTTT. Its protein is CAWSVEVVGTEAFF. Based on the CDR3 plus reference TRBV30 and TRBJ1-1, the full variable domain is SQTIHQWPATLVQPVGSPLSLECTVEGTSNPNLYWYRQAAGRGLQLLFYSVGIGQISSEVPQNLSASRPQDRQFILSSKKLLLSDSGFYLCAWSVEVVGTEAFFGQGTRLTVV.

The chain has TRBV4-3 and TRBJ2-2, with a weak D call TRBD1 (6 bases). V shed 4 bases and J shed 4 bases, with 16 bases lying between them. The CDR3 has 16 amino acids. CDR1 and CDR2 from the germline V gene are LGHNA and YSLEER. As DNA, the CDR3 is TGCGCCAGCAGCCGCAAAGGGACATCTGGCACCGGGGAGCTGTTTTTT. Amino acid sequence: CASSRKGTSGTGELFF.

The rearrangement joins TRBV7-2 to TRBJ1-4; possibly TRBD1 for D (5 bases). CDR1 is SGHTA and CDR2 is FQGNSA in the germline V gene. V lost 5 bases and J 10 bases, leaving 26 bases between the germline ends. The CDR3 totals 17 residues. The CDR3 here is CASSPLPGRTNEGKLFF. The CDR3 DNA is TGTGCCAGCAGCCCATTACCGGGACGGACTAATGAAGGAAAACTGTTTTTT.

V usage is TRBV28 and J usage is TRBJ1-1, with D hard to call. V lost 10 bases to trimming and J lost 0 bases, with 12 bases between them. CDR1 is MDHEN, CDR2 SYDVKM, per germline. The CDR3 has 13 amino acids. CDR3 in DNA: TGTGCCATTCGGACGGGATTGAACACTGAAGCTTTCTTT. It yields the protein CAIRTGLNTEAFF.

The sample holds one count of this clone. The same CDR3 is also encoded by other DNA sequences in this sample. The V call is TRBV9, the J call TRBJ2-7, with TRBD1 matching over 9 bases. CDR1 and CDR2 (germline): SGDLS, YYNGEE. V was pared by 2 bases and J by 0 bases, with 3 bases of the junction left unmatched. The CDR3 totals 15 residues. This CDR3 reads CASSVGQGISYEQYF. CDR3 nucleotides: TGTGCCAGCAGCGTCGGACAGGGGATCTCCTACGAGCAGTACTTC.

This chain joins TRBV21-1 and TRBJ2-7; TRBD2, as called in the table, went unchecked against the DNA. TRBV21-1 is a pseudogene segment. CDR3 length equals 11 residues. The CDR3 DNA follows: TGTGCCAGCAGCAGCGACGAGGGACTAGACTTC. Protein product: CASSSDEGLDF.

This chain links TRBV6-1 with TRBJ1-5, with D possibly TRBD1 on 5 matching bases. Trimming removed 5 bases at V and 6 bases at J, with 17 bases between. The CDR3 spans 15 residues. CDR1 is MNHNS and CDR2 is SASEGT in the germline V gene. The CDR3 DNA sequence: TGTGCCAGCAGTATGAGGACGGCCGGGGGTCAGCCCCAGCATTTT. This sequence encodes CASSMRTAGGQPQHF.

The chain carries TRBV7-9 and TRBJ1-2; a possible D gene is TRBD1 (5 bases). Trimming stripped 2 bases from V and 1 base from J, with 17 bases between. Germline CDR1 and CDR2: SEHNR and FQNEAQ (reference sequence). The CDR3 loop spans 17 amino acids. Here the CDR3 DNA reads TGTGCCAGCAGCTTAATTGGCGCAGGGTTTTTTAACTATGGCTACACCTTC. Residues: CASSLIGAGFFNYGYTF.

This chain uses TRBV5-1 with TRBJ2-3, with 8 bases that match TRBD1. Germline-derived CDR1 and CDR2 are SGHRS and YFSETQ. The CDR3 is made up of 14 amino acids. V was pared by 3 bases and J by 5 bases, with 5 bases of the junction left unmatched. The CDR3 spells CASSSGTGGDTQYF. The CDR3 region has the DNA TGCGCCAGCAGCTCGGGGACAGGCGGAGATACGCAGTATTTT.

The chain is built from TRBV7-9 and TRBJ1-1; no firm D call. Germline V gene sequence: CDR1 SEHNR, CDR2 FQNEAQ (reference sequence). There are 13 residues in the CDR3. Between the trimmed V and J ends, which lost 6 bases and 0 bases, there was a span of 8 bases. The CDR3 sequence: CASRIAVNTEAFF. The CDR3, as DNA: TGTGCCAGCAGGATAGCCGTGAACACTGAAGCTTTCTTT.

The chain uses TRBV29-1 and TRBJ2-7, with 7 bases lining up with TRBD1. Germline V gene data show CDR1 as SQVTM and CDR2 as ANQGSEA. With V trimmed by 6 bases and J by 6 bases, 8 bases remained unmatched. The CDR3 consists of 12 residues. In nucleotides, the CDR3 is TGCAGCGTGCGACAGGGATTAGGCGAGCAGTACTTC. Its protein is CSVRQGLGEQYF.

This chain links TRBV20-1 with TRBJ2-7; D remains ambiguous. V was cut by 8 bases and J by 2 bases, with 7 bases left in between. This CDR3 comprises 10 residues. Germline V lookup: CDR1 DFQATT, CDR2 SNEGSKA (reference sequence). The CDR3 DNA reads TGCAGTCCGGTGGCCTACGAGCAGTACTTC. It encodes CSPVAYEQYF.

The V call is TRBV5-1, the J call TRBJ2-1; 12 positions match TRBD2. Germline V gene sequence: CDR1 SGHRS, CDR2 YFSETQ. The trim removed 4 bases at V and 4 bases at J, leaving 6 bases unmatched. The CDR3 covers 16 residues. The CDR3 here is CASSALAGGGYNEQFF. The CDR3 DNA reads TGCGCCAGCAGCGCCCTAGCGGGGGGGGGATACAATGAGCAGTTCTTC. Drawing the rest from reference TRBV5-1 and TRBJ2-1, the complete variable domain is KAGVTQTPRYLIKTRGQQVTLSCSPISGHRSVSWYQQTPGQGLQFLFEYFSETQRNKGNFPGRFSGRQFSNSRSEMNVSTLELGDSALYLCASSALAGGGYNEQFFGPGTRLTVL.